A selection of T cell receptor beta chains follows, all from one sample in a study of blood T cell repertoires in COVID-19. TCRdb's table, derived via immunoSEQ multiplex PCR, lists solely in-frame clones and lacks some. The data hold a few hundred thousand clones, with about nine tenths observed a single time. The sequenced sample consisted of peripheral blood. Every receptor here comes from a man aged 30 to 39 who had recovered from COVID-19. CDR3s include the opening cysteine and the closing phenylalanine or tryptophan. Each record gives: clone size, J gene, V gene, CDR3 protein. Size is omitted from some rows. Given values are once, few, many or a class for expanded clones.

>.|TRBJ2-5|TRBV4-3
CASSQDLQGVKETQYF
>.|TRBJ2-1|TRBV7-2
CASSLRVGVQRGIGEQFF
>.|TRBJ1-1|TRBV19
CASSIGGGYSTEAFF
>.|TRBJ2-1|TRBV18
CASSPPGQTYNEQFF
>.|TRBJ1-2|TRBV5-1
CASSLGQGDRGYTF
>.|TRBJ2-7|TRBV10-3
CAIRVQISDEQYF
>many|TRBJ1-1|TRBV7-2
CAQPLGGGNTEAFF
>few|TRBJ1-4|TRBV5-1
CASSLEAGVELFF
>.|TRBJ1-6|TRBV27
CASTRILQGSDNSPLHF
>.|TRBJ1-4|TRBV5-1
CASSLGVLREKLFF
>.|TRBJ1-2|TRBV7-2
CASSEGIYGYTF
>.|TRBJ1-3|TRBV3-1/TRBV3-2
CASSQVGQAVLSGNTIYF
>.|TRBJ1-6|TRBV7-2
CASSLRTGLNSPLHF
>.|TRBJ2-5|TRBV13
CASSLPQGRWETQYF
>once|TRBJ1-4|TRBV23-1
CASSPEPGQRSEKLFF
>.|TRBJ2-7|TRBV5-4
CASSAGTAEQYF
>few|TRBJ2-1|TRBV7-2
CASSFERGGPKEQFF
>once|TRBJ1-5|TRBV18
CASAAGTGYQPQHF
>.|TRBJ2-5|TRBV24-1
CATSRGSETQYF
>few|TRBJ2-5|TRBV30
CAWSPGQGAGETQYF
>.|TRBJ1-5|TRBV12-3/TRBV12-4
CASSSGYQPQHF